The rows below give T cell receptor beta chains drawn from one sample of a study of identical twins. One entry per CDR3 protein, called by TCRdb with MiXCR from the 5' RACE reads. The data contain around 280,000 distinct CDR3 sequences, more than 6.5% of them singletons. The same specimen was also included in a second study, on yellow fever vaccine responses in identical twins.

The source material was memory (CD45RO+) T cells sorted from blood. The receptors were gathered from a young woman in good health. The CDR3 runs from the conserved cysteine through the conserved F or W. Each record gives: J gene, clone size, D gene, V gene, CDR3 DNA, CDR3 protein. The D gene is left open where the match is weak. Size values are once, few and many counts, or a class for expanded clones, and some rows have none.

j_call: TRBJ1-6
clone_size: few
d_call: NA
v_call: TRBV12-3/TRBV12-4
cdr3_nt: TGTGCCAGCAGCACACAGGGTCAGTCCCTCCACTTT
cdr3_aa: CASSTQGQSLHF

j_call: TRBJ2-1
clone_size: few
d_call: NA
v_call: TRBV14
cdr3_nt: TGTGCCAGCAGCCACGAACAGACTAGCTACAATGAGCAGTTCTTC
cdr3_aa: CASSHEQTSYNEQFF

j_call: TRBJ1-1
clone_size: many
d_call: NA
v_call: TRBV20-1
cdr3_nt: TGCAGTGCTGGGGGGGGTGAAGCTTTCTTT
cdr3_aa: CSAGGGEAFF

j_call: TRBJ2-2
clone_size: NA
d_call: TRBD2
v_call: TRBV10-3
cdr3_nt: TGTGCCATCAGAGAACTAGCGGGGGTAACGAACACCGGGGAGCTGTTTTTT
cdr3_aa: CAIRELAGVTNTGELFF

j_call: TRBJ2-2
clone_size: NA
d_call: NA
v_call: TRBV5-1
cdr3_nt: TGCGCCAGCAGCCCCGGTGTGGGGGGGCCGCCCGGGGAGCTGTTTTTT
cdr3_aa: CASSPGVGGPPGELFF

j_call: TRBJ2-7
clone_size: many
d_call: TRBD2
v_call: TRBV15
cdr3_nt: TGTGCCACCAGCAGTGTGACTAGCGGTACGATCTACGAGCAGTACTTC
cdr3_aa: CATSSVTSGTIYEQYF

j_call: TRBJ2-5
clone_size: NA
d_call: TRBD1
v_call: TRBV5-1
cdr3_nt: TGCGCCAGCAGCTTGGGATATGGGACAGGGGGCGCCGAGACCCAGTACTTC
cdr3_aa: CASSLGYGTGGAETQYF

j_call: TRBJ2-1
clone_size: NA
d_call: TRBD2
v_call: TRBV6-2/TRBV6-3
cdr3_nt: TGTGCCAGCAGTTACTCGGGACTAGCGGACAACTACAATGAGCAGTTCTTC
cdr3_aa: CASSYSGLADNYNEQFF

j_call: TRBJ1-4
clone_size: NA
d_call: TRBD1
v_call: TRBV6-1
cdr3_nt: TGTGCCAGCAGTGAAGGACAGGGAGTTGAAAAACTGTTTTTT
cdr3_aa: CASSEGQGVEKLFF

j_call: TRBJ2-2
clone_size: few
d_call: NA
v_call: TRBV5-1
cdr3_nt: TGCGCCAGCAGCTTGGAGGCAGCAAACACCGGGGAGCTGTTTTTT
cdr3_aa: CASSLEAANTGELFF

j_call: TRBJ2-5
clone_size: few
d_call: NA
v_call: TRBV15
cdr3_nt: TGTGCCACCAGCAGAGACGGGCAAGAGACCCAGTACTTC
cdr3_aa: CATSRDGQETQYF

j_call: TRBJ2-5
clone_size: NA
d_call: TRBD2
v_call: TRBV19
cdr3_nt: TGTGCCAGTAGTTTAACGGGAGGGCGATGGGAGACCCAGTACTTC
cdr3_aa: CASSLTGGRWETQYF

j_call: TRBJ2-3
clone_size: many
d_call: TRBD2
v_call: TRBV6-1
cdr3_nt: TGTGCCAGCAAAAAAGGGACTAGCGGGGGAGATACGCAGTATTTT
cdr3_aa: CASKKGTSGGDTQYF

j_call: TRBJ1-1
clone_size: many
d_call: TRBD1
v_call: TRBV12-3/TRBV12-4
cdr3_nt: TGTGCCAGCAGTCCCTGGGACAGGGGACAGAACACTGAAGCTTTCTTT
cdr3_aa: CASSPWDRGQNTEAFF

j_call: TRBJ2-3
clone_size: NA
d_call: NA
v_call: TRBV25-1
cdr3_nt: TGTGCCAGCAGTGGACCAAGGAGCACAGATACGCAGTATTTT
cdr3_aa: CASSGPRSTDTQYF

j_call: TRBJ2-7
clone_size: NA
d_call: TRBD2
v_call: TRBV4-1
cdr3_nt: TGCGCCAGCAGCCAGGGGTCCACTAGCGCCTACGAGCAGTACTTC
cdr3_aa: CASSQGSTSAYEQYF

j_call: TRBJ2-1
clone_size: NA
d_call: NA
v_call: TRBV7-8
cdr3_nt: TGTGCCAGCAGCTTAGAGGCCTACAATGAGCAGTTCTTC
cdr3_aa: CASSLEAYNEQFF

j_call: TRBJ1-1
clone_size: NA
d_call: NA
v_call: TRBV10-3
cdr3_nt: TGTGCCATCAGTGAGTCGTGGACAACTGAAGCTTTCTTT
cdr3_aa: CAISESWTTEAFF

j_call: TRBJ1-5
clone_size: few
d_call: NA
v_call: TRBV7-2
cdr3_nt: TGTGCCAGCAGCCGGGATCTCCCGGGCCAGCCCCAGCATTTT
cdr3_aa: CASSRDLPGQPQHF

j_call: TRBJ2-5
clone_size: few
d_call: TRBD1
v_call: TRBV6-6
cdr3_nt: TGTGCCAGCAACAGGGGTGGGGAGACCCAGTACTTC
cdr3_aa: CASNRGGETQYF

j_call: TRBJ2-1
clone_size: many
d_call: TRBD2
v_call: TRBV5-5
cdr3_nt: TGTGCCAGCAGCATTGGTACTAGCGGTTTTGTCAATGAGCAGTTCTTC
cdr3_aa: CASSIGTSGFVNEQFF

j_call: TRBJ2-2
clone_size: many
d_call: TRBD2
v_call: TRBV20-1
cdr3_nt: TGCAGTGCTAGAGGCGGGGGAACGAACACCGGGGAGCTGTTTTTT
cdr3_aa: CSARGGGTNTGELFF

j_call: TRBJ2-1
clone_size: many
d_call: TRBD2
v_call: TRBV6-1
cdr3_nt: TGTGCCAGCAGTGAAGTGATGGCGGGGGGGGGAAATGAGCAGTTCTTC
cdr3_aa: CASSEVMAGGGNEQFF

j_call: TRBJ2-1
clone_size: few
d_call: TRBD2
v_call: TRBV20-1
cdr3_nt: TGCAGTGCCCCCAGCAGGGGACTAGCGGGGAGCTACAATGAGCAGTTCTTC
cdr3_aa: CSAPSRGLAGSYNEQFF

j_call: TRBJ2-1
clone_size: many
d_call: NA
v_call: TRBV5-1
cdr3_nt: TGCGCCAGCAGCTTGGCCTTTGGTAGCCCAGGTGAGCAGTTCTTC
cdr3_aa: CASSLAFGSPGEQFF

j_call: TRBJ2-5
clone_size: NA
d_call: TRBD1
v_call: TRBV5-1
cdr3_nt: TGCGCCAGCAGCCCTTTTGTGAGGTCTACAGGGGATTTGAAAGAGACCCAGTACTTC
cdr3_aa: CASSPFVRSTGDLKETQYF

j_call: TRBJ1-1
clone_size: once
d_call: NA
v_call: TRBV11-1
cdr3_nt: TGTGCCAGCAGCTCGCCCGTTGAAGCTTTCTTT
cdr3_aa: CASSSPVEAFF

j_call: TRBJ2-3
clone_size: NA
d_call: TRBD1
v_call: TRBV2
cdr3_nt: TGTGCCAGCCAGGACAGGGGGCAGTTTGACGATACGCAGTATTTT
cdr3_aa: CASQDRGQFDDTQYF

j_call: TRBJ1-4
clone_size: NA
d_call: NA
v_call: TRBV7-9
cdr3_nt: TGTGCCAGCAGTTCTCAGGGAAGTACAACTAATGAAAAACTGTTTTTT
cdr3_aa: CASSSQGSTTNEKLFF

j_call: TRBJ1-1
clone_size: few
d_call: TRBD1
v_call: TRBV20-1
cdr3_nt: TGCAGTGCTAGGACAGGGGAAATAGTCACTGAAGCTTTCTTT
cdr3_aa: CSARTGEIVTEAFF

j_call: TRBJ2-1
clone_size: medium-sized
d_call: NA
v_call: TRBV6-1
cdr3_nt: TGTGCCAGCAGTGTAAAGAGACTGAGCTCCTACAATGAGCAGTTCTTC
cdr3_aa: CASSVKRLSSYNEQFF

j_call: TRBJ1-3
clone_size: NA
d_call: NA
v_call: TRBV6-5
cdr3_nt: TGTGCCAGCAGTTATCGACTGGACTCTGGAAACACCATATATTTT
cdr3_aa: CASSYRLDSGNTIYF

j_call: TRBJ2-5
clone_size: NA
d_call: TRBD1
v_call: TRBV10-2
cdr3_nt: TGCGCCAGCAGTTTACAGGGGGCATCGGGAGAGACCCAGTACTTC
cdr3_aa: CASSLQGASGETQYF

j_call: TRBJ2-6
clone_size: many
d_call: NA
v_call: TRBV20-1
cdr3_nt: TGCAGTGCCACCCTAGCCGGGACGATGACACAATCTGGGGCCAACGTCCTGACTTTC
cdr3_aa: CSATLAGTMTQSGANVLTF

j_call: TRBJ2-1
clone_size: NA
d_call: TRBD1
v_call: TRBV6-5
cdr3_nt: TGTGCCAGCAGTTACTCGACCAGGGGGACCTACAATGAGCAGTTCTTC
cdr3_aa: CASSYSTRGTYNEQFF

j_call: TRBJ2-2
clone_size: many
d_call: NA
v_call: TRBV20-1
cdr3_nt: TGCAGTGCTAGAGCAATAGTTGACGGAGACACCGGGGAGCTGTTTTTT
cdr3_aa: CSARAIVDGDTGELFF

j_call: TRBJ2-2
clone_size: NA
d_call: NA
v_call: TRBV15
cdr3_nt: TGTGCCACCAGCAGAGGGGGGAGCGATACCGGGGAGCTGTTTTTT
cdr3_aa: CATSRGGSDTGELFF

j_call: TRBJ2-2
clone_size: NA
d_call: TRBD1
v_call: TRBV6-4
cdr3_nt: TGTGCCAGCAGTGAACCGTCGACAGGGGGCGTCACCGGGGAGCTGTTTTTT
cdr3_aa: CASSEPSTGGVTGELFF

j_call: TRBJ1-5
clone_size: NA
d_call: NA
v_call: TRBV20-1
cdr3_nt: TGCAGTGCTAGAGATTCTGGACAGTCTACGGCCCAGCATTTT
cdr3_aa: CSARDSGQSTAQHF

j_call: TRBJ2-1
clone_size: NA
d_call: NA
v_call: TRBV3-1
cdr3_nt: TGTGCCAGCAGCCAAGATGTAGGGGGGGCCTACAATGAGCAGTTCTTC
cdr3_aa: CASSQDVGGAYNEQFF

j_call: TRBJ2-1
clone_size: many
d_call: NA
v_call: TRBV7-8
cdr3_nt: TGTGCCAGCAGCTTAGCTTTACAGTCCAATGAGCAGTTCTTC
cdr3_aa: CASSLALQSNEQFF

j_call: TRBJ2-4
clone_size: NA
d_call: TRBD2
v_call: TRBV5-6
cdr3_nt: TGTGCCGGTTTCACCGGGACTAGCGGGAGGAAAGCCAAAAACATTCAGTACTTC
cdr3_aa: CAGFTGTSGRKAKNIQYF

j_call: TRBJ2-3
clone_size: few
d_call: TRBD2
v_call: TRBV7-6
cdr3_nt: TGTGCCAGCAGCTTACTTTTAGGCAGAACTAGCGGAAGAACTAGCACAGATACGCAGTATTTT
cdr3_aa: CASSLLLGRTSGRTSTDTQYF

j_call: TRBJ2-7
clone_size: NA
d_call: NA
v_call: TRBV27
cdr3_nt: TGTGCCAGCAGTCCCCTATCTCAGGGTATCACCCCCTACGAGCAGTACTTC
cdr3_aa: CASSPLSQGITPYEQYF

j_call: TRBJ2-7
clone_size: few
d_call: NA
v_call: TRBV20-1
cdr3_nt: TGCAGTGCTTTCGCGGAAAAGGCGGCCTACGAGCAGTACTTC
cdr3_aa: CSAFAEKAAYEQYF

j_call: TRBJ2-2
clone_size: many
d_call: TRBD2
v_call: TRBV10-3
cdr3_nt: TGTGCCATCAGAGGAGGCGGGGGGGCACGGACCGGGGAGCTGTTTTTT
cdr3_aa: CAIRGGGGARTGELFF